The 21 T cell receptor beta chains given below trace back to one sample, sequenced in a study of shared clonotypes between healthy human individuals. It was CD45RO-negative cells, positively selected for CCR7, that made up naive CD8 cells, with terminally differentiated effector memory CD45RA+ cells excluded. Method: immunoSEQ multiplex PCR; TCRdb's copy keeps in-frame clones and lacks some. The table lists around 2,000,000 clones, 90% to 95% of them singletons. Sequencing input: naive CD8+ T cells from PBMCs. These receptors were collected from a man aged 18 to 30 in good health. Some clones in this sample may be carry-over from other donors' samples.

V gene TRBV5-4 combines with J gene TRBJ2-2, with D unresolved. The length of the CDR3 is 13 residues. V lost 0 bases, J lost 6 bases, and 6 bases lay in between. Germline-derived CDR1 and CDR2 are SGHNT and YYREEE (reference sequence). The CDR3 reads CASSLERAGELFF. CDR3 DNA sequence: TGTGCCAGCAGCTTGGAACGAGCCGGGGAGCTGTTTTTT.

The chain has TRBV13 and TRBJ2-2, with no clear D. Trimming removed 0 bases from V and 6 bases from J, with 11 bases in between. This CDR3 has 15 residues. Germline V gene sequence: CDR1 PRHDT, CDR2 FYEKMQ (reference sequence). In nucleotides, the CDR3 is TGTGCCAGCAGCTTAGGTCATCCCTTGGCCGGGGAGCTGTTTTTT. This codes for CASSLGHPLAGELFF.

The chain uses TRBV7-6 and TRBJ2-1; D is undetermined. Germline values: CDR1 SGHVS, CDR2 FNYEAQ. The ends were cut back, 6 bases at V and 8 bases at J, with 8 bases in the middle. This CDR3 has 11 amino acids. The CDR3 DNA reads as TGTGCCAGCAGTTCTACTTATGAGCAGTTCTTC. Its translation: CASSSTYEQFF.

The chain employs TRBV28 and TRBJ2-1, with a weak D call TRBD2 (6 bases). Germline V gene sequence: CDR1 MDHEN, CDR2 SYDVKM. Trimming cost V 3 bases and J 4 bases, with 16 bases left between them. The CDR3 has 16 residues. The CDR3 coding sequence is TGTGCCAGCAGTTTGCGACTAGGGTCTTTGTACAATGAGCAGTTCTTC. Translated, it gives CASSLRLGSLYNEQFF.

The V and J genes are TRBV2 and TRBJ2-7; D possibly corresponds to TRBD1 (5 bases). V was shortened by 3 bases and J by 2 bases, with 14 bases between the two germline ends. The CDR3 is made up of 15 amino acids. The germline V gene encodes CDR1 SNHLY and CDR2 FYNNEI. The CDR3 sequence is CASSDRDRPTYEQYF. CDR3 DNA: TGTGCCAGCAGTGACAGAGACAGACCTACCTACGAGCAGTACTTC.

This chain connects TRBV15 to TRBJ2-1; TRBD2 matches at 10 bases. The CDR3 extends over 17 amino acids. Germline V CDR1 and CDR2: LNHNV, YYDKDF (reference sequence). Trimming at V came to 5 bases and at J to 5 bases, leaving 12 bases not matched to a gene. This CDR3 reads CATSESPGLAPDNEQFF. CDR3 coding DNA: TGTGCCACCAGCGAGTCTCCGGGACTAGCGCCCGACAATGAGCAGTTCTTC.

J is TRBJ2-2 and V is TRBV7-9; 8 bases align to TRBD2. Germline V gene data show CDR1 as SEHNR and CDR2 as FQNEAQ (reference sequence). The CDR3 extends over 15 amino acids. Losses at the gene ends were 5 bases for V and 5 bases for J; bases not matched to a gene: 7. For the CDR3, the DNA is TGTGCCAGCAGCCCCGGGACTAGTTATACCGGGGAGCTGTTTTTT. Protein product: CASSPGTSYTGELFF.

V usage is TRBV7-2 and J usage is TRBJ2-1; D remains ambiguous. Germline CDR1 SGHTA, CDR2 FQGNSA. This CDR3 is 14 amino acids long. The germline V and J ends were trimmed by 5 bases and 7 bases, with 15 bases remaining between them. The CDR3 DNA sequence: TGTGCCAGCAGCACACGACGGCCCGGAAATGAGCAGTTCTTC. It encodes CASSTRRPGNEQFF.

The chain uses TRBV27 and TRBJ2-7, with 8 bases that match TRBD2. The CDR3 is 15 amino acids. Germline V lookup: CDR1 MNHEY, CDR2 SMNVEV (reference sequence). After removal of 7 bases from V and 5 bases from J, the junction contained 13 bases not matched to a gene. The CDR3 reads CASTRTSPQVDEQYF. In nucleotides, the CDR3 is TGTGCCAGCACCCGGACTAGCCCGCAAGTAGACGAGCAGTACTTC.

CDR3 loop: CASSLVRGAPETQYF. The CDR3 coding sequence is TGTGCCAGCAGCTTAGTGCGGGGGGCTCCGGAGACCCAGTACTTC. The chain links TRBV7-2 to TRBJ2-5; the match to TRBD2 covers 8 bases. With V trimmed by 1 base and J by 5 bases, 6 bases remained unmatched. Germline loops: CDR1 SGHTA, CDR2 FQGNSA. CDR3 length: 15 amino acids.

This sequence joins TRBV27 and TRBJ2-7, with D possibly being TRBD1 (5 bases). V was cut by 2 bases and J by 6 bases, with 8 bases left in between. From germline, CDR1 is MNHEY and CDR2 SMNVEV (reference sequence). The length of the CDR3 is 12 residues. CDR3 sequence (DNA): TGTGCCAGCAGTTTAAAGGGGCGCGAGCAGTACTTC. It yields the protein CASSLKGREQYF.

This clone was picked up one time. The rearrangement links TRBV4-1 to TRBJ2-7; 7 nucleotides agree with TRBD2. Looked up from germline, CDR1 is MGHRA and CDR2 is YSYEKL. Germline trimming cut 0 bases from V and 5 bases from J; bases unmatched to any gene: 10. The CDR3 length is 16 residues. CDR3 in DNA: TGCGCCAGCAGCCAAGATGAGCGGGACGCCTGGAACGAGCAGTACTTC. Its translation is CASSQDERDAWNEQYF.

This chain connects TRBV4-1 to TRBJ2-3; no definite D call. The V end was cut by 1 base, the J end by 3 bases, with 8 bases between. CDR1 is MGHRA, CDR2 YSYEKL, per germline. This CDR3 comprises 14 residues. The CDR3 sequence is CASSQGVRTDTQYF. As DNA, the CDR3 is TGCGCCAGCAGCCAAGGGGTCAGGACAGATACGCAGTATTTT.

This clone was observed a single time. The chain combines TRBV5-1 with TRBJ2-7; 9 bases align to TRBD1. Germline trimming cut 0 bases from V and 5 bases from J; bases unmatched to any gene: 6. The CDR3 spans 15 residues. Germline CDR1 reads SGHRS; CDR2 reads YFSETQ. CDR3 DNA sequence: TGCGCCAGCAGCTTGGATCGGGACAGGGTCCACGAGCAGTACTTC. This gives the protein CASSLDRDRVHEQYF.

CDR3 in amino acids: CASSYWSDEKLFF. CDR3 nucleotide sequence: TGTGCCAGCAGTTACTGGTCCGATGAAAAACTGTTTTTT. The V call is TRBV6-5, the J call TRBJ1-4; D ambiguous. This CDR3 spans 13 amino acids. Germline loops: CDR1 MNHEY, CDR2 SVGAGI. V was clipped by 1 base and J by 6 bases, with 6 bases between them.

This rearrangement joins TRBV19 to TRBJ2-2; D possibly corresponds to TRBD1 (6 bases). Germline values: CDR1 LNHDA, CDR2 SQIVND (reference sequence). The V and J ends lost 5 bases and 1 base respectively, with 8 bases between them. CDR3 length: 14 amino acids. For the CDR3, the DNA is TGTGCCAGTAGTTGGGGGCTGAACACCGGGGAGCTGTTTTTT. As protein: CASSWGLNTGELFF.

The gene calls are TRBV13 and TRBJ2-1; 7 bases align to TRBD2. Trimming took 5 bases from V and 4 from J; bases not matched to a gene: 14. This CDR3 contains 17 residues. CDR1 and CDR2 from the germline V gene are PRHDT and FYEKMQ (reference sequence). The CDR3 sequence is CASSPRTAGAYYNEQFF. Written as DNA, the CDR3 is TGTGCCAGCAGCCCGCGGACGGCGGGAGCTTATTACAATGAGCAGTTCTTC.

The chain recombines TRBV28 with TRBJ2-7, with 9 bases lining up with TRBD2. The CDR3 consists of 14 residues. J lost 6 bases, V lost 2 bases, and 5 bases had no gene match. CDR1 and CDR2 from the germline V gene are MDHEN and SYDVKM. CDR3 bases: TGTGCCAGCAGTTTAGCGGGAGGGGGACCCGAGCAGTACTTC. Protein product: CASSLAGGGPEQYF.

This chain connects TRBV12-5 to TRBJ2-7; D is possibly TRBD2 (5 bases). Germline CDR1 is LGHNT and CDR2 is FRNRAP. V lost 6 bases to trimming and J lost 6 bases, with 12 bases between them. The CDR3 spans 12 residues. The CDR3 here is CASGRAAAEQYF. In nucleotides, the CDR3 is TGTGCTAGTGGGCGGGCAGCGGCCGAGCAGTACTTC.

This clone has just one count. The V call is TRBV10-2, the J call TRBJ1-6; D is unclear. This CDR3 contains 16 residues. V was shortened by 3 bases and J by 8 bases, with 17 bases between the two germline ends. Germline CDR1 and CDR2: WSHSY and SAAADI. CDR3 bases: TGCGCCAGCAGTGACAATCTAGACCGTAGCGATTCACCCCTCCACTTT. The encoded protein is CASSDNLDRSDSPLHF.

The chain has TRBV7-9 and TRBJ2-6, with 8 bases identical to TRBD1. The CDR3 is 16 amino acids. CDR1 is SEHNR and CDR2 is FQNEAQ in the germline V gene (reference sequence). V lost 5 bases to trimming and J lost 2 bases; unmatched junction nucleotides: 5. CDR3: CASSRQQGAGANVLTF. The CDR3 coding sequence is TGTGCCAGCAGCAGACAACAGGGGGCTGGGGCCAACGTCCTGACTTTC.